The rows below give T cell receptor beta chains drawn from one sample of a study of shared clonotypes between healthy human individuals. Some clones are missing from TCRdb's copy, which holds only in-frame ones; the method was immunoSEQ multiplex PCR. Of about 480,000 clones listed, about 75% are singletons. Sequenced material: PBMCs. The receptors were gathered from a woman aged 40 to 55 in good health. Some clones in this sample may be carry-over from other donors' samples. Both conserved end residues are part of each CDR3. Each record gives: D gene, V gene, clone size, J gene, CDR3 protein, CDR3 DNA. A D gene is named only where the DNA matches it firmly. Rows may omit the clone size; those that give it use once, few, many or a size class.

D gene: .; V gene: TRBV7-3; clone size: .; J gene: TRBJ1-1; CDR3 protein: CASSLSLSGAPRDTEAFF; CDR3 DNA: TGTGCCAGCAGCTTATCTTTGTCGGGGGCGCCCAGGGACACTGAAGCTTTCTTT
D gene: TRBD2; V gene: TRBV11-2; clone size: .; J gene: TRBJ2-1; CDR3 protein: CASSSLAGGINEQFF; CDR3 DNA: TGTGCCAGCAGCTCACTAGCGGGAGGGATCAATGAGCAGTTCTTC
D gene: .; V gene: TRBV19; clone size: .; J gene: TRBJ2-2; CDR3 protein: CASSISPDGSPGELFF; CDR3 DNA: TGTGCCAGTAGTATTTCCCCCGACGGGTCTCCCGGGGAGCTGTTTTTT
D gene: .; V gene: TRBV28; clone size: few; J gene: TRBJ2-5; CDR3 protein: CATAQRPRETQYF; CDR3 DNA: TGTGCCACCGCACAACGCCCGCGTGAGACCCAGTACTTC
D gene: .; V gene: TRBV18; clone size: .; J gene: TRBJ1-1; CDR3 protein: CASSVLNTEAFF; CDR3 DNA: TGTGCCAGCTCAGTACTGAACACTGAAGCTTTCTTT
D gene: TRBD2; V gene: TRBV28; clone size: .; J gene: TRBJ2-1; CDR3 protein: CASSLRLAGGNEQFF; CDR3 DNA: TGTGCCAGCAGTTTAAGGCTAGCGGGAGGCAATGAGCAGTTCTTC
D gene: .; V gene: TRBV6-1; clone size: many; J gene: TRBJ1-2; CDR3 protein: CASRSPGSYGYTF; CDR3 DNA: TGTGCCAGCAGGTCCCCGGGGAGCTATGGCTACACCTTC
D gene: TRBD1; V gene: TRBV19; clone size: .; J gene: TRBJ1-1; CDR3 protein: CASRRDRGDTEAFF; CDR3 DNA: TGTGCCAGTAGGAGGGACAGGGGGGACACTGAAGCTTTCTTT
D gene: .; V gene: TRBV19; clone size: once; J gene: TRBJ2-6; CDR3 protein: CASRGTGDPGANVLTF; CDR3 DNA: TGTGCCAGTAGAGGGACCGGGGACCCTGGGGCCAACGTCCTGACTTTC
D gene: .; V gene: TRBV18; clone size: .; J gene: TRBJ2-3; CDR3 protein: CASSPGRNTDTQYF; CDR3 DNA: TGTGCCAGCTCACCCGGACGGAACACAGATACGCAGTATTTT
D gene: TRBD1; V gene: TRBV28; clone size: .; J gene: TRBJ1-1; CDR3 protein: CASSLSGQTQNTEAFF; CDR3 DNA: TGTGCCAGCAGTTTGTCGGGACAGACTCAGAACACTGAAGCTTTCTTT
D gene: TRBD2; V gene: TRBV7-8; clone size: .; J gene: TRBJ2-2; CDR3 protein: CASSLVLSSGRRTGELFF; CDR3 DNA: TGTGCCAGCAGCTTAGTTTTATCTAGCGGGAGGAGGACCGGGGAGCTGTTTTTT
D gene: .; V gene: TRBV15; clone size: .; J gene: TRBJ2-1; CDR3 protein: CATSTGTTYNEQFF; CDR3 DNA: TGTGCCACCAGCACCGGGACAACCTACAATGAGCAGTTCTTC
D gene: TRBD2; V gene: TRBV9; clone size: .; J gene: TRBJ2-1; CDR3 protein: CASSEKTSGRRNEQFF; CDR3 DNA: TGTGCCAGCAGTGAGAAGACTAGCGGGAGAAGGAATGAGCAGTTCTTC
D gene: TRBD1; V gene: TRBV5-4; clone size: .; J gene: TRBJ2-7; CDR3 protein: CASSTGQGGNYEQYF; CDR3 DNA: TGTGCCAGCAGCACAGGACAGGGAGGAAACTACGAGCAGTACTTC
D gene: TRBD1; V gene: TRBV5-1; clone size: .; J gene: TRBJ2-5; CDR3 protein: CASGSTGANQETQYF; CDR3 DNA: TGCGCCAGCGGCTCAACAGGGGCGAACCAAGAGACCCAGTACTTC